This T cell receptor beta chain was recorded in a study of beta chain features in type 1 diabetes. The V end lost 2 bases, the J end lost 4 bases, and 11 bases lay between the germline ends. The V gene's germline CDR1 is SGDLS and CDR2 YYNGEE. The CDR3 spans 14 residues. What was sequenced were expressed TCRB transcripts, since all of the isolated RNA had been reverse transcribed. Sequencing was performed with immunoSEQ multiplex PCR; in TCRdb, only in-frame clones are kept and a portion is missing. The repertoire consists of around 180,000 clones, with about an eighth occurring once and the leading ten covering less than 0.7%. One heparinised blood draw, averaging around 0.12 L, came from each donor. Without exception, sorted populations had purity beyond 98%. As for this clone: Its matching antigen is unknown.

Study-level findings and limits: Sequencing from cDNA could over-represent high-TCR-expressing cells.

The sequencing sample was made of central memory CD4+ T cells from blood. This rearrangement joins TRBV9 to TRBJ2-3; D unclear. This TCR was sampled from a woman aged 18 to 35 in good health. CDR3 nucleotides: TGTGCCAGCAGCGTGGCCCCCTTGGCAGATACGCAGTATTTT. This codes for CASSVAPLADTQYF.